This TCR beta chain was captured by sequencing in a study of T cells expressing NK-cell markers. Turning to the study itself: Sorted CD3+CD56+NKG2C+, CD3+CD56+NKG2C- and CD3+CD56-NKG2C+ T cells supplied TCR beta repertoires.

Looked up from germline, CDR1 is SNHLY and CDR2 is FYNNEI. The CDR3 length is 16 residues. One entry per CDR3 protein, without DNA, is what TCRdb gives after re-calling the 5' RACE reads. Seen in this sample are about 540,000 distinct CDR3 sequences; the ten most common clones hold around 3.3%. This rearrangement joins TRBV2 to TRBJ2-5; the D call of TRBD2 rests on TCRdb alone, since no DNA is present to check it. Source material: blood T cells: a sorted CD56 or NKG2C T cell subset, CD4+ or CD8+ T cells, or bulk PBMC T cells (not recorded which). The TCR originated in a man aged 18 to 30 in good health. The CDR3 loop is CASGVSGTRDTETQYF.